Listed here is a single T cell receptor (beta chain). Its antigen is currently unknown. The CDR3 length is 16 residues. Germline loops: CDR1 LGHDT, CDR2 YNNKEL (reference sequence). J lost 3 bases, V lost 2 bases, and 8 bases had no gene match. Treatment meaning: over 15 received Ad26.COV2.S at low or high dose, single or two shots; about 5 received placebo; per-sample allocation not given. Sampling took place 63 days after the first vaccine or placebo injection. Clones were read by immunoSEQ multiplex PCR, and TCRdb kept only the in-frame ones, dropping some. This table holds hundreds of thousands of clones, approximately 90% found once. This specimen comes from a study of Ad26.COV2.S vaccination and SARS-CoV-2 variants. Study-level background: Recipients of Ad26.COV2.S got it intramuscularly, once or twice 56 days apart.

Whole-study results and caveats: Vaccinees displayed broader spike-specific TCR repertoires than placebo recipients.

This sequence joins TRBV3-1 (or the pseudogene TRBV3-2) and TRBJ2-7; 9 bases agree with TRBD1. The sequences come from peripheral blood, collected in a trial of Ad26.COV2.S vaccine versus placebo. This receptor was taken from a person aged 18-65 years who received the Ad26.COV2.S COVID-19 vaccine or a placebo. CDR3 nucleotides: TGTGCCAGCAGCCAAACATGGGGACAGGGTAGCTACGAGCAGTACTTC. This gives the protein CASSQTWGQGSYEQYF.